A selection of T cell receptor beta chains follows, all from one sample in a study of T-cell reconstitution after alpha-beta-depleted transplantation in children. TCRdb processed the PCR reads anew with MiXCR; each CDR3 protein has one entry. This sample has approximately 640,000 distinct CDR3 sequences, with 16% found just once. The source material was PBMCs from the stem cell graft donor, sampled from the stem cell graft. These receptors came from a human donor who donated a stem cell graft to a child with acute myeloid leukemia. Both conserved end residues are part of each CDR3. D genes are given only for firm matches. Some rows mark clone size as missing; the rest say once, few, many or name a class of expanded clone.

D gene	J gene	V gene	clone size	CDR3 protein	CDR3 DNA
NA	TRBJ2-7	TRBV12-3/TRBV12-4	many	CASTVGQEQYF	TGTGCCAGCACCGTCGGACAGGAGCAGTACTTC
NA	TRBJ2-3	TRBV10-3	many	CAISGGGGGTQYF	TGTGCCATCAGTGGAGGAGGGGGCGGAACGCAGTATTTT
TRBD2	TRBJ2-1	TRBV13	NA	CASSLVGLAHNEQFF	TGTGCCAGCAGCTTAGTGGGACTAGCGCACAATGAGCAGTTCTTC
NA	TRBJ1-1	TRBV5-1	NA	CASSLWDGMNTEAFF	TGCGCCAGCAGCTTGTGGGACGGGATGAACACTGAAGCTTTCTTT
NA	TRBJ2-5	TRBV6-6	NA	CASRYGEETQYF	TGTGCCAGCAGATACGGCGAAGAGACCCAGTACTTC
NA	TRBJ2-5	TRBV6-6	NA	CASSYPSKRGFGKTQYF	TGTGCCAGCAGTTACCCTTCAAAGAGGGGTTTTGGAAAGACCCAGTACTTC
NA	TRBJ1-1	TRBV9	few	CASSTSSVNTEAFF	NA
NA	TRBJ1-2	TRBV7-9	few	CASSLTAVGYTF	TGTGCCAGCAGCCTGACAGCAGTTGGCTACACCTTC
TRBD1	TRBJ1-5	TRBV20-1	few	CSAKDPGQGRRNQPQHF	TGCAGTGCCAAGGACCCGGGACAGGGCAGGCGCAATCAGCCCCAGCATTTT
TRBD1	TRBJ2-5	TRBV7-9	NA	CASSFLGQQETQYF	TGTGCCAGCAGCTTTTTGGGACAGCAAGAGACCCAGTACTTC
NA	TRBJ1-4	TRBV20-1	NA	CSGRGQVNEKLFF	TGCAGTGGTCGAGGGCAGGTTAATGAAAAACTGTTTTTT
NA	TRBJ1-3	TRBV20-1	many	CSGSGAGNTIYF	TGCAGTGGTTCGGGGGCTGGAAACACCATATATTTT
NA	TRBJ1-4	TRBV20-1	many	CSARDNRVTVREKLFF	TGCAGTGCTAGAGATAACAGGGTCACCGTTAGGGAAAAACTGTTTTTT
NA	TRBJ2-5	TRBV27	many	CASSLREGGRRETQYF	TGTGCCAGCAGTTTACGGGAAGGGGGACGGAGGGAGACCCAGTACTTC
NA	TRBJ2-5	TRBV12-3/TRBV12-4	NA	CASSLGNPVLETQYF	TGTGCCAGCAGTTTGGGGAACCCAGTATTAGAGACCCAGTACTTC
NA	TRBJ1-1	TRBV29-1	many	CSATPGAGRAEAFF	TGCAGCGCCACACCAGGGGCCGGGAGAGCTGAAGCTTTCTTT
NA	TRBJ1-1	TRBV11-2	few	CASSLEVGVRAFF	TGTGCCAGCAGCTTAGAGGTAGGGGTCCGAGCTTTCTTT
NA	TRBJ2-2	TRBV15	few	CATSRDPTGDDTGELFF	TGTGCCACCAGCAGAGATCCGACGGGGGACGACACCGGGGAGCTGTTTTTT
NA	TRBJ1-1	TRBV20-1	many	CSARETALNTEAFF	TGCAGTGCTAGGGAGACAGCGTTGAACACTGAAGCTTTCTTT
NA	TRBJ2-2	TRBV2	few	CASERGGGELFF	TGTGCCAGCGAGAGGGGCGGCGGGGAGCTGTTTTTT
NA	TRBJ2-1	TRBV28	NA	CASLGFSSYNEQFF	TGTGCCAGCTTAGGATTCAGCTCCTACAATGAGCAGTTCTTC
NA	TRBJ1-4	TRBV20-1	many	CSAVDRRNEKLFF	TGCAGTGCCGTCGACAGACGGAATGAAAAACTGTTTTTT
NA	TRBJ2-5	TRBV12-3/TRBV12-4	NA	CASSQTDQETQYF	TGTGCCAGCAGTCAGACAGACCAAGAGACCCAGTACTTC
NA	TRBJ1-6	TRBV6-2/TRBV6-3	NA	CASSYLGGAFNSPLHF	TGTGCCAGCAGTTACCTTGGGGGTGCCTTTAATTCACCCCTCCACTTT
TRBD1	TRBJ1-5	TRBV28	NA	CASSPGTEFSNQPQHF	TGTGCCAGCAGTCCCGGGACAGAGTTTAGCAATCAGCCCCAGCATTTT
NA	TRBJ2-1	TRBV30	few	CAWRGAYNEQFF	TGTGCCTGGCGGGGGGCATACAATGAGCAGTTCTTC
NA	TRBJ2-2	TRBV29-1	few	CSVGHFQTGELFF	TGCAGCGTGGGACATTTTCAGACCGGGGAGCTGTTTTTT
NA	TRBJ2-6	TRBV7-8	few	CASSLAVIGEFSGANVLTF	TGTGCCAGCAGCTTAGCAGTAATAGGGGAATTCTCTGGGGCCAACGTCCTGACTTTC
TRBD2	TRBJ2-7	TRBV7-3	many	CASSLGTSGPYEQYF	TGTGCCAGCAGCTTAGGGACTAGCGGTCCCTACGAGCAGTACTTC
TRBD1	TRBJ2-4	TRBV5-4	many	CASSSQGDIQYF	TGTGCCAGCAGCTCCCAGGGGGACATTCAGTACTTC
NA	TRBJ2-3	TRBV10-2	few	CASSVRAYTDTQYF	TGCGCCAGCAGTGTTAGGGCTTACACAGATACGCAGTATTTT
NA	TRBJ2-3	TRBV6-1	few	CASSRLEPEDGTDTQYF	TGTGCCAGCAGTCGGTTGGAGCCGGAGGATGGCACAGATACGCAGTATTTT
NA	TRBJ1-1	TRBV27	NA	CASRASYPGTEAFF	TGTGCCAGCAGGGCCTCATACCCTGGGACTGAAGCTTTCTTT
TRBD2	TRBJ2-1	TRBV12-3/TRBV12-4	many	CASRLAVPYNEQFF	TGTGCCAGCAGGCTAGCGGTGCCCTACAATGAGCAGTTCTTC
NA	TRBJ1-5	TRBV29-1	many	CSVLTGNNQPQHF	TGCAGCGTTTTAACAGGCAACAATCAGCCCCAGCATTTT
NA	TRBJ2-1	TRBV7-2	NA	CASSPSTQGEQFF	TGTGCCAGCAGCCCCAGTACTCAAGGAGAGCAGTTCTTC
TRBD1	TRBJ1-1	TRBV30	few	CAWSVGTVKAFF	TGTGCCTGGAGTGTAGGGACAGTAAAGGCTTTCTTT
TRBD1	TRBJ1-5	TRBV20-1	NA	CSAPTGGSNQPQHF	TGCAGTGCGCCGACAGGGGGTAGCAATCAGCCCCAGCATTTT
NA	TRBJ2-7	TRBV7-2	few	CASSLEGSGSYEQYF	TGTGCCAGCAGCTTAGAGGGGAGCGGATCCTACGAGCAGTACTTC
NA	TRBJ2-1	TRBV29-1	few	CSVAGVRGNEQFF	TGCAGCGTTGCCGGGGTTCGGGGAAATGAGCAGTTCTTC